A selection of T cell receptor beta chains follows, all from one sample in a study of response to subunit inactivated influenza vaccine. A single record per CDR3 protein comes from TCRdb applying MiXCR to the RT-PCR reads. The table includes some 850,000 distinct CDR3 sequences, approximately 17% detected once. The sequenced sample was PBMCs from blood, obtained roughly 5 days after vaccination. The receptors were gathered from a man aged 50 to 59 who received an inactivated influenza vaccine. The CDR3 runs from the conserved cysteine through the conserved F or W. The D gene is left open where the match is weak. Some rows mark clone size as missing; the rest say once, few, many or name a class of expanded clone.

abundance	len	d_gene	v_gene	j_gene	CDR3nt	CDR3aa
few	14	NA	TRBV6-5	TRBJ2-7	TGTGCCAGCAGTTATTCCGGGCTTCAAGCCGAGCAGTACTTC	CASSYSGLQAEQYF
NA	14	NA	TRBV5-1	TRBJ2-5	TGCGCCAGCAGCTTCCGGGGGGCTGAAGAGACCCAGTACTTC	CASSFRGAEETQYF
many	14	NA	TRBV12-3/TRBV12-4	TRBJ2-5	TGTGCCAGCAGTTTTCTTGGTTCCCAAGAGACCCAGTACTTC	CASSFLGSQETQYF
many	13	NA	TRBV12-3/TRBV12-4	TRBJ2-5	TGTGCCAGCAGCCCAGGGGTTGGCGAGACCCAGTACTTC	CASSPGVGETQYF
NA	15	TRBD1	TRBV7-2	TRBJ1-2	TGTGCCAGCAGCCCTCGGACAGGGATTATTATTGGCTACACCTTC	CASSPRTGIIIGYTF
NA	11	NA	TRBV20-1	TRBJ2-5	TGCAGTGCTATAGGAGAAGAGACCCAGTACTTC	CSAIGEETQYF
NA	14	NA	TRBV20-1	TRBJ2-3	TGCAGTGCTAGAGATGGGGTTGGAACAGATACGCAGTATTTT	CSARDGVGTDTQYF
NA	14	TRBD1	TRBV3-1	TRBJ2-5	TGTGCCAGCAGTCCTACAGGGGTTTGGGAGACCCAGTACTTC	CASSPTGVWETQYF
many	15	TRBD2	TRBV12-3/TRBV12-4	TRBJ2-5	TGTGCCAGCAGTTTCAGTAGCGGGAAAGGCGAGACCCAGTACTTC	CASSFSSGKGETQYF
few	15	NA	TRBV6-5	TRBJ2-6	TGTGCCAGCAGTTACTCGAAATCCGGGGCCAACGTCCTGACTTTC	CASSYSKSGANVLTF
NA	16	NA	TRBV10-3	TRBJ1-2	TGTGCCATCAGCATGGACAGCCGGACTCCGATACCTGGCTACACCTTC	CAISMDSRTPIPGYTF
few	14	NA	TRBV20-1	TRBJ2-3	TGCAGTGTTGCCGGGACGGTCCCCCCGGATACGCAGTATTTT	CSVAGTVPPDTQYF
few	14	NA	TRBV5-1	TRBJ1-6	TGCGCCAGCAGTGGGACCACTCCCGATTCACCCCTCCACTTT	CASSGTTPDSPLHF
few	15	NA	TRBV7-2	TRBJ1-4	TGTGCCAGCAGCGATGGACAGACACGTGGGGAAAAACTGTTTTTT	CASSDGQTRGEKLFF
NA	14	NA	TRBV29-1	TRBJ2-7	TGCAGCGTTGAAGAAGGAGCCGACTCCTACGAGCAGTACTTC	CSVEEGADSYEQYF
few	16	TRBD2	TRBV28	TRBJ2-1	TGTGCCAGCAGTTTGGGCGGGAGGCCTCAATACAATGAGCAGTTCTTC	CASSLGGRPQYNEQFF
few	14	TRBD2	TRBV24-1	TRBJ2-5	TGTGCCACCGCGTCGGGAGGAATACAAGAGACCCAGTACTTC	CATASGGIQETQYF
NA	17	TRBD2	TRBV7-9	TRBJ2-7	TGTGCCAGCAGCTTGTTCCGGACTAGCGGGAGAAGGTACGAGCAGTACTTC	CASSLFRTSGRRYEQYF
few	13	NA	TRBV29-1	TRBJ1-2	TGCAGCGCCGTGGGCATAGCTAACTATGGCTACACCTTC	CSAVGIANYGYTF
NA	15	TRBD2	TRBV5-4	TRBJ2-3	TGTGCCAGCAGCTCCCCGGGACTAGCATCCGATACGCAGTATTTT	CASSSPGLASDTQYF
NA	15	TRBD2	TRBV10-2	TRBJ2-5	TGCGCCAGCAGGGTTAGCGGGGGGCCGGGGGAGACCCAGTACTTC	CASRVSGGPGETQYF
NA	13	TRBD1	TRBV10-1	TRBJ2-7	TGCGCCAGCAGTGAACAGGGGATCTACGAGCAGTACTTC	CASSEQGIYEQYF
few	13	NA	TRBV6-6	TRBJ1-1	TGTGCCAGCAGACGCGCAGAGAACACTGAAGCTTTCTTT	CASRRAENTEAFF
NA	16	TRBD2	TRBV5-1	TRBJ2-5	TGCGCCAGCAGCTGGCCTCTAGCGGGGGCCGAAGAGACCCAGTACTTC	CASSWPLAGAEETQYF
NA	16	NA	TRBV15	TRBJ2-2	TGTGCCACCAGCAGAGAGAGGGCGGCTAACACCGGGGAGCTGTTTTTT	CATSRERAANTGELFF
NA	15	NA	TRBV10-3	TRBJ1-1	TGTGCCATCAGTGATCAGGCGGTGGGGAACACTGAAGCTTTCTTT	CAISDQAVGNTEAFF
many	18	TRBD2	TRBV11-2	TRBJ2-5	TGTGCCAGCAGCCATCGACCAGGACTAGCGGGAGGGTCAGAGACCCAGTACTTC	CASSHRPGLAGGSETQYF
few	15	NA	TRBV11-2	TRBJ2-7	TGTGCCAGCAGCTTAGGGGTAGACAGGTTCTACGAGCAGTACTTC	CASSLGVDRFYEQYF
few	16	TRBD2	TRBV4-1	TRBJ2-1	TGCGCCAGCAGCCAAACACTAGCGGGGGGGCACAATGAGCAGTTCTTC	CASSQTLAGGHNEQFF
many	17	NA	TRBV29-1	TRBJ2-1	TGCAGCGTTGGGGGGATAGGAGGGACTCGCTCCTACAATGAGCAGTTCTTC	CSVGGIGGTRSYNEQFF
few	13	NA	TRBV7-3	TRBJ2-3	TGTGCCAGCAGCTTCGAAAGGGAAGATACGCAGTATTTT	CASSFEREDTQYF
NA	15	NA	TRBV10-3	TRBJ1-6	TGTGCCATCAGGAATGCAGAGGGGATGGGCTCACCCCTCCACTTT	CAIRNAEGMGSPLHF
many	13	TRBD2	TRBV29-1	TRBJ2-7	TGCAGCGTTGGACTAGCGGGATCATTGGGGCAGTACTTC	CSVGLAGSLGQYF
NA	17	NA	TRBV28	TRBJ1-6	TGTGCCAGCAGGGGGGGGGTAGACCTGGACAGACGATCACCCCTCCACTTT	CASRGGVDLDRRSPLHF
many	14	TRBD2	TRBV15	TRBJ2-7	TGTGCCACCAGCAGAGTGATTAGCGGGGGAAAGCAGTACTTC	CATSRVISGGKQYF
many	16	NA	TRBV12-3/TRBV12-4	TRBJ2-6	TGTGCCAGCAGTTTAGGGAGGTACTCTGGGGCCAACGTCCTGACTTTC	CASSLGRYSGANVLTF
NA	12	NA	TRBV7-9	TRBJ2-1	TGTGCCAGCAGCTTAAGGGGGGGGCCGCAGTTCTTC	CASSLRGGPQFF
NA	14	NA	TRBV5-4	TRBJ2-3	TGTGCCAGCAGCTTGGCCGCTCTCGATGATACGCAGTATTTT	CASSLAALDDTQYF
NA	13	TRBD2	TRBV6-4	TRBJ2-5	TGTGCCAGCAGTGCAGTAGCGGGAGAGACCCAGTACTTC	CASSAVAGETQYF
few	15	NA	TRBV7-2	TRBJ2-3	TGTGCCAGCAGCTTAATCGCTGGGGGCCCAGATACGCAGTATTTT	CASSLIAGGPDTQYF
NA	14	TRBD1	TRBV20-1	TRBJ1-2	TGCAGTGCTACACCGGGGACAGGGTTGGGAGGCTACACCTTC	CSATPGTGLGGYTF
NA	18	TRBD1	TRBV7-2	TRBJ2-7	TGTGCCAGCAGCTTAGTGCCGCCCGGACAGGGCGAAACCTACGAGCAGTACTTC	CASSLVPPGQGETYEQYF
many	14	NA	TRBV12-3/TRBV12-4	TRBJ2-7	TGTGCCAGCAGTTTAGCGGGACATTCCTACGAGCAGTACTTC	CASSLAGHSYEQYF
NA	12	NA	TRBV5-1	TRBJ2-5	TGCGCCAGCAGCTTGGTAAGGGGGACCCAGTACTTC	CASSLVRGTQYF
NA	14	TRBD1	TRBV7-2	TRBJ2-7	TGTGCCAGCAGCTCACGACAGGGGACCTACGAGCAGTACTTC	CASSSRQGTYEQYF
few	15	NA	TRBV7-8	TRBJ2-1	TGTGCCAGCAGAGTTCCGGGACACCCCAACAATGAGCAGTTCTTC	CASRVPGHPNNEQFF
few	15	TRBD2	TRBV6-1	TRBJ2-5	TGTGCCAGCAGTGAATTCGGGGGGTACCAAGAGACCCAGTACTTC	CASSEFGGYQETQYF
few	19	NA	TRBV4-2	TRBJ1-4	TGTGCCAGCAGCCGCGTACCCGGGGGCGCAGGTTCGCCTAATGAAAAACTGTTTTTT	CASSRVPGGAGSPNEKLFF
few	15	NA	TRBV6-2/TRBV6-3	TRBJ2-5	TGTGCCAGCAGGGCCTTGGAAGGCGTCGGCCCAACTCCGTACTTC	CASRALEGVGPTPYF
NA	14	TRBD1	TRBV29-1	TRBJ2-7	TGCAGCGTTGAAATTGCCGGGACAGACTACGAGCAGTACTTC	CSVEIAGTDYEQYF
few	15	NA	TRBV4-3	TRBJ2-5	TGCGCCAGCAGCCAAGAGAGCACCGACGGTGGGACCCAGTACTTC	CASSQESTDGGTQYF
NA	16	NA	TRBV11-2	TRBJ1-4	TGTGCCAGCAGCCTCGGGCGGGGAGCGGTTAATGAAAAACTGTTTTTT	CASSLGRGAVNEKLFF
NA	12	TRBD2	TRBV27	TRBJ2-2	TGTGCCAGCCCACCGGGAGGGGGGGAGCTGTTTTTT	CASPPGGGELFF